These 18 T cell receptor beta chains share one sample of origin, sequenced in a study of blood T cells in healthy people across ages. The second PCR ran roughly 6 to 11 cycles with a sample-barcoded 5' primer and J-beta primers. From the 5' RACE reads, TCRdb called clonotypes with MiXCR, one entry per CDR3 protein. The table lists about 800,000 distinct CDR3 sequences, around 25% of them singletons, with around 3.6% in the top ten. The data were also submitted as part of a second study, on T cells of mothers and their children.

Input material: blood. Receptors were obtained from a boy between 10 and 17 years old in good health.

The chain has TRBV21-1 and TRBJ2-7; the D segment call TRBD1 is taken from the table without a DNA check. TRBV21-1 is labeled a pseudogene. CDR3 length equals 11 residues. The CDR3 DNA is TGTGCCAGCAGCAAAGCGTTGGCAGGGGTCTTC. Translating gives CASSKALAGVF.

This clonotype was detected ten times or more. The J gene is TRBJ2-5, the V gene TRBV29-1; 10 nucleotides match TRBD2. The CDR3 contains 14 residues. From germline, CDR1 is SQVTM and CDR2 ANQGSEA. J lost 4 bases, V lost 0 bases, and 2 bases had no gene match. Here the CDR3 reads CSVEDRTSGETQYF. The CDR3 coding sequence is TGCAGCGTTGAAGATCGGACTAGCGGAGAGACCCAGTACTTC.

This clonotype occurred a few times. CDR3 sequence: CASGLGLATTFYEQYF. The CDR3 region has the DNA TGTGCCAGCGGCCTTGGTTTAGCCACCACCTTCTACGAGCAGTACTTC. The J gene is TRBJ2-7, the V gene TRBV13; D is undetermined. Looked up from germline, CDR1 is PRHDT and CDR2 is FYEKMQ (reference sequence). This CDR3 has 16 amino acids. V was shortened by 8 bases and J by 3 bases, with 23 bases between the two germline ends.

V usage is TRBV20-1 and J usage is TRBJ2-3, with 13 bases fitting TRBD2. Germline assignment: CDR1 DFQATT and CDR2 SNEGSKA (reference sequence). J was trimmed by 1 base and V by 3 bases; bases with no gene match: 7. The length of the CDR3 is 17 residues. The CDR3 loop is CSASALAGGPGTDTQYF. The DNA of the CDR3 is TGCAGTGCTAGTGCACTAGCGGGAGGGCCCGGCACAGATACGCAGTATTTT.

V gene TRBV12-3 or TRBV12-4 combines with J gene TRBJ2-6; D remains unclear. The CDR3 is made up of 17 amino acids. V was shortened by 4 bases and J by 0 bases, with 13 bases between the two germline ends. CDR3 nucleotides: TGTGCCAGCAGTTCGTACGGGCCTCTCTCTGGGGCCAACGTCCTGACTTTC. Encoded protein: CASSSYGPLSGANVLTF.

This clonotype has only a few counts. CDR3 in DNA: TGTGCCAGTATGACAGAAAGAGCCAAAAACATTCAGTACTTC. Its translation is CASMTERAKNIQYF. This sequence joins TRBV2 and TRBJ2-4; D might be TRBD1 (5 bases). CDR1 and CDR2 (germline): SNHLY, FYNNEI. CDR3 length: 14 residues. Trimming cost V 9 bases and J 0 bases, with 12 bases left between them.

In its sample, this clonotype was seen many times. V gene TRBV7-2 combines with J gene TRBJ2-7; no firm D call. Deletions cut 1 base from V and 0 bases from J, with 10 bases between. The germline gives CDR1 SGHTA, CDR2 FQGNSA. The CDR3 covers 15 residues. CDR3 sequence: CASSLDAKDSYEQYF. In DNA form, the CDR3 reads TGTGCCAGCAGCTTAGACGCGAAGGACTCCTACGAGCAGTACTTC.

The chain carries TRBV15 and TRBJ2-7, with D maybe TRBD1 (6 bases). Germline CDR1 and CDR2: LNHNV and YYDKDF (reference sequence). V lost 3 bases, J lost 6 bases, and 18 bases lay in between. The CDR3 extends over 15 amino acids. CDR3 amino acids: CATSRGHLIHFEQYF. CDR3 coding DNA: TGTGCCACCAGCAGGGGACATCTAATCCACTTCGAGCAGTACTTC.

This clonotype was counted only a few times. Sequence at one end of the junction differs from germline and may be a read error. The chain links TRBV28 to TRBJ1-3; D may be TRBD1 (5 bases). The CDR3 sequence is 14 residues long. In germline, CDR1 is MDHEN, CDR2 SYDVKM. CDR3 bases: TGTGCTAGCAGTTTCTTGGGGGATGGAAACACCATATATTTT. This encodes CASSFLGDGNTIYF. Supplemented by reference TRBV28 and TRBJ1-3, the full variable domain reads DVKVTQSSRYLVKRTGEKVFLECVQDMDHENMFWYRQDPGLGLRLIYFSYDVKMKEKGDIPEGYSVSREKKERFSLILESASTNQTSMYLCASSFLGDGNTIYFGEGSWLTVV.

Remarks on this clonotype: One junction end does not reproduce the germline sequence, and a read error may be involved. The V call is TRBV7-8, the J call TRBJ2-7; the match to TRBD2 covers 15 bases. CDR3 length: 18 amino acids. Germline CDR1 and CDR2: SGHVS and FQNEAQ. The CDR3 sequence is CASSRGLAGGPTSYGQYF. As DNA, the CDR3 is TGTGCCAGCAGCAGAGGACTAGCGGGAGGGCCGACCTCCTACGGGCAGTACTTC.

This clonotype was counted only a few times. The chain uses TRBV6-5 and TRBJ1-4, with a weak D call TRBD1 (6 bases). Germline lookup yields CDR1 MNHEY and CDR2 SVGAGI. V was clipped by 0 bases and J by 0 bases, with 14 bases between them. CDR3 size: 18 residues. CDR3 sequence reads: CASSYSIWGAATNEKLFF. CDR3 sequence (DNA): TGTGCCAGCAGTTACTCGATTTGGGGGGCAGCAACTAATGAAAAACTGTTTTTT.

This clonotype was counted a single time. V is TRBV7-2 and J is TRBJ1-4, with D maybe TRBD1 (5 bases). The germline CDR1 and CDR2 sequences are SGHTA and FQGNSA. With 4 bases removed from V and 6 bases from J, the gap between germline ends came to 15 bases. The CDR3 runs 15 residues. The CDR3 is CASSSSAGSDEKLFF. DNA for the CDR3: TGTGCCAGCAGCTCGTCAGCAGGGTCTGATGAAAAACTGTTTTTT.

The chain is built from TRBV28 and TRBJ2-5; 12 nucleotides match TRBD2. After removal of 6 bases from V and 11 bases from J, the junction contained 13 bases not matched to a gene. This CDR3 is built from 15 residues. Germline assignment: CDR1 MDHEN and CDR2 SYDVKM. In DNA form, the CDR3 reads TGTGCCAGCAGCCCTAGACTAGCGGGAGCAAGGGAGCAGTACTTC. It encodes CASSPRLAGAREQYF.

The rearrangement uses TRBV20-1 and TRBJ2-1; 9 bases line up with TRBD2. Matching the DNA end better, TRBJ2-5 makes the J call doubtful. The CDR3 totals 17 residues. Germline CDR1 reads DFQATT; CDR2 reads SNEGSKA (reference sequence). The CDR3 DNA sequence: TGCAGTGCTAGGGCGGGCCTAGCGGGATCTGATCAAGAGACCCAGTACTTC. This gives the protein CSARAGLAGSDQETQYF.

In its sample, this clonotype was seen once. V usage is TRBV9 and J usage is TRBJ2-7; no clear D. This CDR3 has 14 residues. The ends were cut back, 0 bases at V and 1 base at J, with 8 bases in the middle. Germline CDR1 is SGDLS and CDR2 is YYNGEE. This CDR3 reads CASSVESFSYEQYF. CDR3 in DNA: TGTGCCAGCAGCGTAGAGAGTTTTTCCTACGAGCAGTACTTC.

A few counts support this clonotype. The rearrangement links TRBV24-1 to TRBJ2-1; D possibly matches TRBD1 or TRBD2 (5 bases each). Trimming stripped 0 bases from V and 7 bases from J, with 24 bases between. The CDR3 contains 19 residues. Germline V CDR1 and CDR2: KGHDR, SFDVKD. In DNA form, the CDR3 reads TGTGCCACCAGTGATTTGGGGACCCAGGGACGGGATAAGTGGAATGAGCAGTTCTTC. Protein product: CATSDLGTQGRDKWNEQFF.

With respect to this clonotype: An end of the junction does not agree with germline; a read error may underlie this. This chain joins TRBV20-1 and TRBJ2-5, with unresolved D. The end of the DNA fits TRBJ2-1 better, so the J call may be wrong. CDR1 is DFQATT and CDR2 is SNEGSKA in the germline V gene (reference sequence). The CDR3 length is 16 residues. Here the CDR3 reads CSASDMKGKGYNGQFF. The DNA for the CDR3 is TGCAGTGCTAGCGATATGAAGGGAAAAGGCTACAATGGGCAGTTCTTC.

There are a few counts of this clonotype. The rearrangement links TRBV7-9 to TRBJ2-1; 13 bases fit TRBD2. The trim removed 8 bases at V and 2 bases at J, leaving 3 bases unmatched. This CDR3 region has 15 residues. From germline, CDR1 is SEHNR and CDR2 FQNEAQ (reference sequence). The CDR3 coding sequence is TGTGCCAGCGGACTAGCGGGAGTAACCTACAATGAGCAGTTCTTC. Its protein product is CASGLAGVTYNEQFF.